This entry features one T cell receptor (beta chain) sequence. The antigen this receptor binds is unknown. No base-level quality is on record; no much larger clone is a single base apart. The treatment or condition label on this specimen signifies: live attenuated yellow fever vaccine strain. At every blood-draw timepoint, two biological replicates of bulk PBMCs were collected. A standard Ficoll-Paque protocol was used to isolate PBMCs from peripheral blood. TriZol was used to extract RNA from bulk PBMCs, CD4 and CD8 fractions, and dextramer-positive and dextramer-negative fractions. TCR cDNA was synthesized by 5'RACE template switching, through which a universal primer site and unique molecular identifiers were introduced. Priming of cDNA synthesis was performed from both the TCR alpha and TCR beta constant segments. Libraries were amplified in two PCR steps, with sample barcodes and sequencing adapters added in the second step. Sequencing of libraries was done on Illumina HiSeq 2500 (2x100 bp) or NovaSeq (2x150 bp). The paper's processing steps were these. Reads were demultiplexed and collapsed into UMI consensus sequences with MIGEC, and V(D)J alignment was performed with MiXCR. Vaccine-responding clonotypes were identified with edgeR using replicate PBMC samples, with FDR below 0.01 and a log2 fold change above 5 up to day 15 being required. Each bulk clonotype was labeled CD4 or CD8 based on which sequenced repertoire, CD4 or CD8, contained the clonotype at higher abundance. TCRdb itself trimmed the public reads at Q25 with fastp, ran MiXCR and retained productive beta chains. All rows with the same CDR3 protein become a single entry with the most common DNA and genes. The V and J calls and clone size come from TCRdb's table, not from the authors' own analysis. The sample data list hundreds of thousands of distinct CDR3 sequences, and roughly an eighth of these were observed just once. 14% to 15% of the sample belongs to the ten largest clones.

The data are from a study of T cells after yellow fever vaccination (dated by TCRdb to between 2018 and 2020). Background for the entire study: The SMART-Seq v4 Ultra Low Input RNA kit was used to prepare libraries from fractions with low cell numbers. Bulk TCR alpha and beta repertoires were sequenced longitudinally to track T-cell clones before and after primary and booster YFV17D yellow fever vaccination. Two healthy male donors, one aged 18 to 29 and one aged 30 to 39 years, were included in the cohort. Blood samples were taken at several timepoints before and after primary and secondary immunization, and bulk PBMC replicates and cell subsets were isolated.

The paper's findings and limits, for the study overall: Computational filtering was required because FACS-sorted repertoires could contain abundant contaminating clonotypes from the bulk population. The secondary T-cell response was weaker than the primary response but faster, peaking on day 5 instead of day 15. Only a couple of donors were included in the study, so the extent to which the findings can be generalized is limited. A small fraction of clonotypes showed up in both the CD4 and CD8 compartments, probably as a result of convergent recombination. Most clones expanded after primary vaccination (about 96% of CD4 and 70% to 90% of CD8) were re-detected after the booster, suggesting that broad memory maintenance occurred.

This sample comprised PBMCs, obtained on the day of the yellow fever booster vaccination. This sequence was found in a man aged 25-45 years who received the YFV17D yellow fever vaccine.

The nucleotide sequence reads as follows: TGTGCCAGCAGACGAAACAGGGAAGGTTTCGGCGAGCAGTACTTC. It specifies CASRRNREGFGEQYF. The receptor chain draws on TRBV6-2 or TRBV6-3 and TRBJ2-7, and TRBD1 may be the D gene, going by 6 matching bases. The CDR3 holds 15 amino acids from the cysteine to the phenylalanine. Only CDR3 DNA remains: 45 bases, in frame from the first base. Between the V and J ends, shortened by 6 bases and 6 bases respectively, the junction contains 21 bases. From a lookup of the germline V gene, CDR1 and CDR2 are MNHEY and SVGEGT.